These T cell receptor beta chains were read from a single sample in a study of blood T cell repertoires in COVID-19. The method was immunoSEQ multiplex PCR; TCRdb's version includes in-frame clones alone and lacks a portion of them. The data show under 300,000 clones, approximately 82% seen once. The specimen was peripheral blood. The receptors derive from a man aged 35 to 55 who had recovered from COVID-19. CDR3s include the opening cysteine and the closing phenylalanine or tryptophan. The D gene is left open where the match is weak. A clone size is listed for some rows: how often the clone was seen (once, few, many), or a class if it is expanded.

TRBJ2-5,.,15,.,TRBV9,CASSSTGRGGETQYF,TGTGCCAGCAGCTCCACAGGGAGGGGAGGAGAGACCCAGTACTTC
TRBJ2-7,.,17,.,TRBV6-2/TRBV6-3,CASSYPDYPQRIYEQYF,TGTGCCAGCAGTTACCCCGACTACCCACAACGGATCTACGAGCAGTACTTC
TRBJ2-5,.,15,.,TRBV18,CASSELVPPQETQYF,TGTGCCAGCTCAGAGTTGGTGCCACCTCAAGAGACCCAGTACTTC
TRBJ1-2,TRBD1,13,.,TRBV6-6,CASTRGPGYGYTF,TGTGCCAGCACAAGGGGGCCGGGCTATGGCTACACCTTC
TRBJ2-3,.,15,.,TRBV7-2,CASSWGGLSTDTQYF,TGTGCCAGCAGCTGGGGGGGGCTTAGCACAGATACGCAGTATTTT
TRBJ1-1,.,13,.,TRBV30,CAWSRGAHHLAFF,TGTGCCTGGTCACGGGGGGCGCATCATTTAGCTTTCTTT
TRBJ1-2,TRBD1,17,.,TRBV6-1,CASSEAGTGALNYGYTF,TGTGCCAGCAGTGAAGCCGGGACAGGGGCCCTTAACTATGGCTACACCTTC
TRBJ2-3,TRBD1,15,.,TRBV5-1,CASSRQGRSTDTQYF,TGCGCCAGCTCCCGACAGGGGCGATCCACAGATACGCAGTATTTT
TRBJ1-1,TRBD1,16,.,TRBV11-3,CASTSGQPYSNTEAFF,TGTGCCAGCACCTCGGGACAGCCATATTCAAACACTGAAGCTTTCTTT
TRBJ2-3,.,13,.,TRBV27,CASSSLGSDTQYF,TGTGCCAGCAGTTCCCTCGGGTCAGATACGCAGTATTTT
TRBJ1-4,TRBD1,15,.,TRBV7-2,CASSIQGALSEKLFF,TGTGCCAGCAGCATACAGGGGGCGTTGAGTGAAAAACTGTTTTTT
TRBJ2-3,.,13,.,TRBV5-1,CASARSRSDTQYF,TGCGCCAGCGCTCGGAGCCGGTCGGATACGCAGTATTTT
TRBJ1-5,TRBD1,15,.,TRBV28,CASSPLDRVGQPQHF,TGTGCCAGCAGTCCTCTGGACAGGGTAGGTCAGCCCCAGCATTTT
TRBJ1-1,TRBD1,13,.,TRBV27,CASSLRGRDEAFF,TGTGCCAGCAGTTTGAGGGGGCGGGATGAAGCTTTCTTT
TRBJ1-5,TRBD1,12,.,TRBV30,CAWGQDNQPQHF,TGTGCCTGGGGACAGGACAATCAGCCCCAGCATTTT
TRBJ1-1,.,11,.,TRBV11-3,CASSPLKPAFF,TGTGCCAGCAGCCCGCTGAAGCCAGCTTTCTTT
TRBJ2-3,TRBD2,16,.,TRBV18,CASSSTLSGRTDTQYF,TGTGCCAGCTCATCCACACTTAGCGGGCGCACAGATACGCAGTATTTT
TRBJ2-5,.,15,.,TRBV20-1,CSASTGAVPGETQYF,TGCAGTGCTAGTACGGGTGCGGTCCCCGGAGAGACCCAGTACTTC
TRBJ1-3,.,17,.,TRBV13,CASSPFKKGPSGNTIYF,TGTGCCAGCAGCCCTTTTAAAAAGGGGCCCTCTGGAAACACCATATATTTT
TRBJ2-7,TRBD2,15,.,TRBV19,CASKWASGDSYEQYF,TGTGCCAGTAAATGGGCTAGCGGGGACTCCTACGAGCAGTACTTC
TRBJ2-7,.,17,.,TRBV5-6,CASSLSLWQGNSYEQYF,TGTGCCAGCAGCTTGTCGTTATGGCAGGGGAATTCCTACGAGCAGTACTTC
TRBJ2-5,.,13,.,TRBV6-5,CASSLDSPETQYF,TGTGCCAGCAGCCTGGACAGTCCAGAGACCCAGTACTTC
TRBJ2-7,.,13,.,TRBV6-2/TRBV6-3,CASSYSGLSEQYF,TGTGCCAGCAGTTACTCGGGCCTTAGCGAGCAGTACTTC
TRBJ2-2,.,16,.,TRBV18,CASSPPQGSHTGELFF,TGTGCCAGCTCACCACCCCAGGGGTCCCACACCGGGGAGCTGTTTTTT
TRBJ2-1,TRBD1,18,.,TRBV5-1,CASSLAPIGTGVGNEQFF,TGCGCCAGCAGCTTGGCCCCAATCGGGACAGGGGTAGGGAATGAGCAGTTCTTC
TRBJ2-1,TRBD2,16,.,TRBV29-1,CSVQTSGEASYNEQFF,TGCAGCGTTCAGACTAGCGGGGAAGCCTCCTACAATGAGCAGTTCTTC
TRBJ2-1,.,15,.,TRBV19,CASSIRGGLNNEQFF,TGTGCCAGTAGTATAAGAGGTGGCCTGAACAATGAGCAGTTCTTC
TRBJ2-7,.,14,.,TRBV7-8,CASSSAGQSYEQYF,TGTGCCAGCAGCTCAGCGGGACAGAGCTACGAGCAGTACTTC
TRBJ2-1,TRBD2,16,once,TRBV4-3,CASSHSAGTRVHEQFF,TGCGCCAGCAGCCACTCCGCGGGGACTAGAGTTCATGAGCAGTTCTTC
TRBJ2-5,TRBD2,18,.,TRBV10-2,CASSRRGLAAREGETQYF,TGCGCCAGCAGCCGGCGGGGACTAGCGGCCCGGGAGGGAGAGACCCAGTACTTC
TRBJ2-3,.,15,.,TRBV3-1/TRBV3-2,CASRGRAGMTDTQYF,TGTGCCAGCAGGGGGCGCGCCGGAATGACAGATACGCAGTATTTT
TRBJ2-5,TRBD2,13,.,TRBV3-1/TRBV3-2,CASSPGGGGTQYF,TGTGCCAGCAGCCCCGGGGGGGGAGGGACCCAGTACTTC
TRBJ2-1,TRBD2,14,.,TRBV5-1,CASSSGLVGNEQFF,TGCGCCAGCAGCTCAGGACTAGTAGGCAATGAGCAGTTCTTC
TRBJ1-1,TRBD1,15,.,TRBV11-3,CASSLASGVTGKAFF,TGTGCCAGCAGCTTAGCGTCGGGGGTGACAGGGAAAGCTTTCTTT
TRBJ2-5,.,13,.,TRBV18,CASSPRNRETQYF,TGTGCCAGCTCACCACGGAACAGGGAGACCCAGTACTTC
TRBJ2-3,TRBD2,17,.,TRBV20-1,CSASLLAGGKVTDTQYF,TGCAGTGCTAGTTTACTAGCGGGGGGGAAGGTCACAGATACGCAGTATTTT
TRBJ1-5,TRBD1,15,.,TRBV27,CASSLSGQGAQPQHF,TGTGCCAGCAGTTTATCAGGACAGGGGGCTCAGCCCCAGCATTTT
TRBJ1-5,TRBD1,16,.,TRBV5-6,CASSRIGQGSNQPQHF,TGTGCCAGCAGCCGAATCGGACAGGGAAGCAATCAGCCCCAGCATTTT
TRBJ2-5,TRBD2,18,.,TRBV23-1,CASSQPCSGGTLLETQYF,TGCGCCAGCAGTCAGCCTTGCTCGGGAGGGACCCTTTTGGAGACCCAGTACTTC
TRBJ1-2,TRBD1,16,.,TRBV6-5,CASSYYSGTGGYGYTF,TGTGCCAGCAGTTATTATTCCGGGACAGGGGGCTATGGCTACACCTTC
TRBJ1-5,.,17,.,TRBV11-3,CASSFIPRYRVVQPQHF,TGTGCCAGCAGCTTCATCCCTCGGTACCGGGTGGTTCAGCCCCAGCATTTT
TRBJ1-1,.,13,.,TRBV29-1,CSDGGVGSTEAFF,TGCAGCGACGGAGGGGTCGGTAGCACTGAAGCTTTCTTT
TRBJ2-3,.,15,.,TRBV7-2,CASMRDRGRTDTQYF,TGTGCCAGCATGCGGGACAGAGGTCGCACAGATACGCAGTATTTT
TRBJ2-5,.,12,.,TRBV10-3,CAISEYQETQYF,TGTGCCATCAGTGAATATCAAGAGACCCAGTACTTC